This T cell receptor (beta chain) was observed in a study of T-cell memory formation after mild COVID-19 listed by TCRdb under 2021. About the full investigation: TCR sequence clusters from the two donors were found to be largely donor specific. In a couple of donors, T-cell clones that expanded and contracted after mild COVID-19 were followed by sequencing TCRalpha and TCRbeta repertoires longitudinally. The cohort was made up of two young adult volunteers, one female and one male, who were previously healthy. Paper-wide results and their limitations: Clones that contracted from day 15 to 85 showed balanced CD4/CD8 phenotypes, whereas a second wave of clones that expanded from day 15 to 37 leaned towards CD4+. Some responding clones were detected in pre-infection memory, which suggested that pre-existing cross-reactive memory T cells had joined the SARS-CoV-2 response. Contracting CD4+ clones were located mainly in the CM and EM memory subsets, whereas CD8+ clones were found to be enriched in EMRA. The study covered only a couple of mild cases, and larger cohorts including severe cases with pre-infection samples were considered necessary. SARS-CoV-2 specificity of the second-wave clones peaking on day 37 was not confirmed.

PBMCs were isolated by Ficoll-Paque density gradient centrifugation. The run used an Illumina NovaSeq 6000. TCRalpha and TCRbeta cDNA libraries were built by 5'RACE with constant-segment primers, adding sample barcodes and unique molecular identifiers. Trizol reagent was used to extract RNA from every sample. The libraries were amplified in two PCR steps, and the second step added a second sample barcode and Illumina TruSeq adapters. Sequencing of the libraries was done on an Illumina NovaSeq, producing 2 x 150 bp paired-end reads. The study's processing was this. Demultiplexing of reads and collapsing into UMI-guided consensus sequences were performed with migec v1.2.7. Using mixcr v2.1.11, UMI consensuses were aligned to TRA and TRB V and J templates and then assembled into clonotypes. Clonotypes were classified as expanded or contracted when called significant by both edgeR and NoisET, with noise models trained on biological replicates. For edgeR calls, the cutoffs were a false discovery rate-adjusted p below 0.01 and a log2 fold-change threshold of 1. As an exploratory analysis of dynamics, PCA with hierarchical clustering was applied to max-normalized trajectories of the 1000 most abundant clonotypes. Each responding clone was given a CD4 or CD8 phenotype based on the CD4+ and CD8+ repertoires, which had been sequenced separately. Clones were called with MiXCR by TCRdb after fastp trimmed the public reads at Q25, and only in-frame beta chains were retained. Under each unique CDR3 protein, matching rows form one entry showing the most common genes and DNA. The V and J calls were determined by TCRdb, not by the authors. The sample yields 450,000 to 650,000 distinct CDR3 sequences; roughly 21% were counted once. Clones ranked in the top ten supply roughly 8.1% of the sample.

Taken from cysteine to phenylalanine, the CDR3 has 14 residues. Only the CDR3 region is kept as DNA, spanning 42 bases read in frame from base 1. V is pruned by 5 bases and J by 6 bases, leaving 7 bases of the junction without a gene match. This clonotype was observed a few times. Its binding antigen is unknown. Nothing much larger sits one base from this clone, and base qualities are not available. The source is an adult woman who had mild COVID-19 (a few samples of this study predate the infection). The sample titles of this study are shuffled in the database, so cell type and time point are left out; the donor was told from shared clones. The sequenced material came from PBMCs or a T cell subset sorted from them (not recorded which). The chain couples TRBV12-3 or TRBV12-4 to TRBJ1-1, and TRBD1 matches 9 of the central bases. This receptor carries the CDR3 CASSPDRGSSEAFF. The nucleotide sequence is given as TGTGCCAGCAGTCCGGACAGGGGTTCGTCTGAAGCTTTCTTT.